This entry lists 31 T cell receptor beta chains sequenced from one sample in a study of tumor and adjacent non-tumor tissue in lung cancer (dated by TCRdb to 2016 to 2018). Library generation was performed with multiplex PCR. Sequencer: Illumina HiSeq 2500. TCRbeta libraries were built by three rounds of nested PCR using primers (Table S4), following protocols modified from ARM-PCR. The raw public reads went through TCRdb reprocessing: fastp at Q25, MiXCR clone calling, in-frame beta chains kept. Rows matching on CDR3 protein sequence are summarized as one entry with the most common DNA and genes. In this sample the table shows more than 85,000 distinct CDR3 sequences, about 75% of which occur a single time. The top ten clonotypes cover roughly 35% of the sample. RNA was isolated from bulk, unsorted tissue, and RNA quality was assessed with a NanoDrop ND-1000 and an Agilent 2100. Source material: lung tumor tissue. These receptors originate from a woman aged 55-70 years with non-small cell lung cancer.

Concerning this clonotype: A much larger clone sits a single nucleotide away, making a read error possible. The CDR3 does not close with the conserved phenylalanine or tryptophan, likely indicating a read error. The chain recombines TRBV4-3 with TRBJ2-7; 8 nucleotides agree with TRBD1. V gave up 0 bases and J gave up 2 bases; unmatched junction bases: 3. Per germline, CDR1 LGHNA and CDR2 YSLEER. CDR3 size: 15 residues. In DNA form, the CDR3 reads TGCGCCAGCAGCCAAGAAACACAGGGGGCCTACGAGCAGTACATC. As protein: CASSQETQGAYEQYI.

As to this clonotype: A junction end diverges from the germline sequence, so it may reflect a read error. This chain uses TRBV10-1 with TRBJ2-7; no clear D. Germline CDR1 is WNHNN and CDR2 is SYGVQD (reference sequence). The CDR3 contains 13 residues. The CDR3 spells CASSEQRRSQQYF. Here the CDR3 DNA reads TGTGCCAGTAGTGAGCAGAGACGAAGTCAGCAGTACTTT.

To note about this clonotype: The CDR3 does not end in the conserved phenylalanine or tryptophan, so this is likely a read error. The DNA is omitted, as the CDR3 cannot be located on it reliably, and the CDR3 follows TCRdb's listing. V and J are TRBV11-2 and TRBJ1-5; TRBD1, the D gene given by the table, was not confirmed from the DNA. Germline assignment: CDR1 SGHAT and CDR2 FQNNGV. The CDR3 numbers 13 amino acids, ends counted. CDR3: CASSRDRGQPQDL.

As regards this clonotype: Given a much more abundant clone one base away, this may be a read error. This chain links TRBV6-5 with TRBJ2-7, with 7 bases aligning to TRBD2. The germline V gene encodes CDR1 MNHEY and CDR2 SVGAGI. V gave up 2 bases and J gave up 0 bases; unmatched junction bases: 7. CDR3 size: 16 residues. CDR3 nucleotides: TGTGCCAGCAGTTACCTTCACAGCGGGGCCTCCTACGAGCAGTACTTC. Translated, it gives CASSYLHSGASYEQYF.

This clonotype was counted a single time. This may come from a read error, since a much larger clone is one base off. The chain couples TRBV12-3 or TRBV12-4 to TRBJ2-1; no reliable D call. The CDR3 length is 15 residues. Here the CDR3 DNA reads TGTGCCAGCAGTTTACCGTTGGGATTTGGGAATGAGCAGTTATTC. Protein sequence: CASSLPLGFGNEQLF.

The count of this clonotype is one. One end of the junction fails to match germline, which may point to a read error. The chain has TRBV11-3 and TRBJ2-3, with D possibly TRBD2 on 7 matching bases. This CDR3 has 21 residues. CDR1 SGHNT and CDR2 YENEEA come from the germline V gene. The CDR3 loop reads CASSLDSRLTGGPIITDTQYF. DNA of the CDR3: TGTGCCAGTAGCTTAGATTCGAGGCTAACGGGGGGCCCAATTATCACAGATACGCAGTATTTT.

In the case of this clonotype: A junction end diverges from the germline sequence, so it may reflect a read error. The chain links TRBV20-1 to TRBJ1-1; D is undetermined. Germline CDR1 reads DFQATT; CDR2 reads SNEGSKA (reference sequence). CDR3 size: 12 residues. CDR3: CSAEGFLTEGFF. In DNA, the CDR3 is TGCAGTGCAGAGGGCTTTCTCACTGAAGGTTTCTTT.

Remarks on this clonotype: Relative to the germline gene, one junction end is altered; a read error may explain this. J is TRBJ1-4 and V is TRBV4-2; TRBD1 might be the D (5 bases). Germline CDR1 LGHNA, CDR2 YNFKEQ. The CDR3 extends over 16 amino acids. The CDR3 DNA sequence: TGTGTCAGCAGCCAAACGGACGGGACCGGTATCAAAAAACTGTTTTTT. It is translated as CVSSQTDGTGIKKLFF.

In this sample, this clonotype turned up once. In this CDR3 the conserved last residue, phenylalanine or tryptophan, is missing, so a read error is likely. The CDR3 sequence is CSAQPGLAGGYNEQFL. Here the CDR3 DNA reads TGCAGTGCGCAGCCGGGACTAGCGGGAGGATACAATGAGCAGTTCTTA. The rearrangement uses TRBV20-1 and TRBJ2-1; 15 nucleotides agree with TRBD2. The V and J ends lost 6 bases and 4 bases, in that order; junction bases with no gene match: 7. The germline V gene encodes CDR1 DFQATT and CDR2 SNEGSKA (reference sequence). The CDR3 has 16 residues.

Concerning this clonotype: Since a much larger clone is just one base distant, this may be a read error. CDR3 sequence: CTSRQGQGRSYEQYF. DNA for the CDR3: TGCACCAGCAGACAAGGACAGGGGCGATCCTACGAGCAGTACTTC. The chain has TRBV4-1 and TRBJ2-7; 9 bases align to TRBD1. The CDR3 length is 15 residues. Germline values: CDR1 MGHRA, CDR2 YSYEKL.

On this clonotype: Likely a read error: the CDR3 ends without its conserved phenylalanine or tryptophan. No DNA is shown, since the ends of the CDR3 on it are uncertain; the CDR3 is the one TCRdb lists. This rearrangement joins TRBV20-1 to TRBJ1-6; the D segment call TRBD1 is taken from the table without a DNA check. The CDR3 is made up of 15 amino acids, end residues included. Germline V CDR1 and CDR2: DFQATT, SNEGSKA (reference sequence). The CDR3 reads CSARNPRQGDSPFHL.

This clonotype was seen a single time. This sequence may be a read error, since a much larger clone differs from it by one base. The rearrangement joins TRBV12-3 or TRBV12-4 to TRBJ1-1; maybe TRBD1 (5 bases). The CDR3 is 14 residues long. CDR3 DNA sequence: TGTGCCGGCAGTAAAGACAGACTGAACACTGAAGCTTTCTTT. Its protein product is CAGSKDRLNTEAFF.

This clonotype was seen at least ten times. The chain uses TRBV12-3 or TRBV12-4 and TRBJ2-7; D is perhaps TRBD1 (5 bases). The V end lost 5 bases, the J end lost 9 bases, and 17 bases lay between the germline ends. The CDR3 totals 13 residues. CDR3: CASSPGSPVRQYF. The CDR3 nucleotides are TGTGCCAGCAGTCCAGGGTCTCCGGTAAGGCAGTACTTC.

In regard to this clonotype: This likely comes from a read error, as the CDR3 has no conserved phenylalanine or tryptophan at its end. V gene TRBV20-1 combines with J gene TRBJ2-4; 10 nucleotides match TRBD1. Unmatched junction bases numbered 8, after V lost 5 bases and J lost 1 base. This CDR3 comprises 16 residues. Germline-derived CDR1 and CDR2 are DFQATT and SNEGSKA (reference sequence). CDR3 sequence: CSAGGQGEGAKNIQYR. The CDR3 DNA sequence: TGCAGTGCTGGAGGACAGGGGGAGGGGGCCAAAAACATTCAGTACCGC.

This clonotype was counted at least ten times. The chain joins TRBV28 to TRBJ2-3, with 9 bases fitting TRBD1. This CDR3 has 14 residues. The V segment lost 5 bases and the J segment 10 bases; nucleotides outside the gene matches: 10. Germline-derived CDR1 and CDR2 are MDHEN and SYDVKM. The CDR3 sequence is CASSQQGALQPQYF. Written as DNA, the CDR3 is TGTGCCAGCAGTCAACAGGGGGCCCTCCAACCGCAGTATTTT.

The genes are TRBV30 and TRBJ1-6, with 7 bases lining up with TRBD1. This CDR3 is 13 amino acids long. Germline CDR1 GTSNPN, CDR2 SVGIG (reference sequence). CDR3 residues: CACTGEYDSPLHF. In nucleotides, the CDR3 is TGTGCTTGTACAGGGGAATATGATTCACCCCTCCACTTT.

A remark on this clonotype: One end of the junction is discordant with germline, which a read error may explain. This chain connects TRBV5-5 to TRBJ2-3; unclear D gene. Germline V gene lookup returns CDR1 SGHKS and CDR2 YYEKEE (reference sequence). The CDR3 has 19 residues. CDR3 bases: TGTGGCAGCAGCTTGGCACCTATCACCCCCTACCCTTACACAGATATGCAATATTTT. Its protein product is CGSSLAPITPYPYTDMQYF.

In this sample, this clonotype turned up a few times. The chain recombines TRBV5-1 with TRBJ2-1, with 10 positions matching TRBD2. V gave up 0 bases and J gave up 6 bases; unmatched junction bases: 3. This CDR3 spans 15 amino acids. The germline V gene has CDR1 SGHRS and CDR2 YFSETQ. CDR3: CASSLGASGGNEQFF. CDR3 nucleotide sequence: TGCGCCAGCAGCTTGGGGGCTAGCGGGGGCAATGAGCAGTTCTTC.

Worth noting for this clonotype: Likely a read error: the CDR3 ends without its conserved phenylalanine or tryptophan. The chain joins TRBV20-1 to TRBJ2-3, with 10 bases matching TRBD2. V shed 2 bases and J 3 bases; nucleotides not matched to a gene: 2. Germline CDR1 reads DFQATT; CDR2 reads SNEGSKA (reference sequence). CDR3 length: 14 residues. CDR3 coding DNA: TGCAGTGCTAGAAGCGGGGGGGGTACAGATACGCAGTATTCT. Residues: CSARSGGGTDTQYS.

Note on this clonotype: The junction and the germline gene differ at one end; a read error may be behind it. The gene calls are TRBV6-2 or TRBV6-3 and TRBJ2-1, with a weak D call TRBD1 (6 bases). This CDR3 contains 15 residues. Germline loops: CDR1 MNHEY, CDR2 SVGEGT. CDR3 bases: TGTGTCAGCAACCAAAGACAGGAAGGTTACAATGAGCAGTTCTTC. Protein sequence: CVSNQRQEGYNEQFF.

Points on this clonotype: An end of the junction differs from the germline gene, which may be a read error. The chain recombines TRBV4-3 with TRBJ2-1; TRBD2 aligns across 15 bases. CDR3 length: 16 amino acids. Germline CDR1 is LGHNA and CDR2 is YSLEER. The chain's CDR3 is CASSQGTSGRLNEQLF. The CDR3 DNA follows: TGCGCAAGCAGCCAAGGGACTAGCGGGAGGTTAAATGAGCAGCTCTTC.

About this clonotype: It may be a read error: a sequence one base away is much more abundant. The V call is TRBV20-1, the J call TRBJ1-1; D may be TRBD1 (6 bases). This CDR3 comprises 13 residues. Germline loops: CDR1 DFQATT, CDR2 SNEGSKA (reference sequence). DNA for the CDR3: TGCAGTACTAGTAAGAAACAGGGAGGTAAAGCTTTCTTT. Its protein is CSTSKKQGGKAFF.

To note about this clonotype: The junction and the germline gene differ at one end; a read error may be behind it. V gene TRBV11-2 combines with J gene TRBJ2-7; maybe TRBD2 (5 bases). This CDR3 region has 13 residues. Germline V gene lookup returns CDR1 SGHAT and CDR2 FQNNGV. CDR3 in DNA: TGTGCCAACAGCTTTACAGAGGGCAACGAGCAGTACTTC. Amino acid sequence: CANSFTEGNEQYF.

This clonotype appeared once. The conserved final phenylalanine or tryptophan is absent from the CDR3, which likely points to a read error. No DNA is shown, since the ends of the CDR3 on it are uncertain; the CDR3 is the one TCRdb lists. This chain links TRBV11-2 with TRBJ1-5; the table's D call of TRBD1 was not tested on the DNA. Inclusive of both ends, the CDR3 amounts to 13 amino acids. Germline V gene sequence: CDR1 SGHAT, CDR2 FQNNGV. CDR3 protein: CTNSRDRGQPQHY.

Relative to its sample, this clonotype is medium-sized. The V and J genes are TRBV11-2 and TRBJ1-2; TRBD1 might be the D (5 bases). CDR1 is SGHAT and CDR2 is FQNNGV in the germline V gene. Trimming shortened V by 5 bases and J by 4 bases, and 20 bases separated the two germline ends. The CDR3 sequence is 16 residues long. CDR3 coding DNA: TGTGCCAGCAGCCCCTCCACGTCGGACATGAGCTATGGCTACACCTTC. It codes for CASSPSTSDMSYGYTF.

Concerning this clonotype itself: A much bigger clone sits one base away, suggesting this may be a read error. The chain recombines TRBV6-6 with TRBJ2-5; 9 positions agree with TRBD2. The CDR3 runs 16 residues. Germline-derived CDR1 and CDR2 are MNHNY and SVGAGI (reference sequence). The CDR3 loop is CASSFVLAGANLQAWF. The DNA for the CDR3 is TGTGCCAGCAGTTTCGTACTAGCGGGCGCCAACCTCCAGGCGTGGTTC.

The rearrangement joins TRBV5-1 to TRBJ2-3; TRBD1 is a possible D gene (6 bases). Germline V gene data show CDR1 as SGHRS and CDR2 as YFSETQ. V was clipped by 4 bases and J by 6 bases, with 15 bases between them. The CDR3 extends over 14 amino acids. The CDR3 region has the DNA TGCGCCAGCAGCCAAAACAGGGTCGAGGATACGCAGTATTTT. Protein product: CASSQNRVEDTQYF.

As to this clonotype: The junction does not match germline at one end; this may be a read error. The chain is built from TRBV12-3 or TRBV12-4 and TRBJ2-7; 7 nucleotides align to TRBD2. CDR3 length: 16 amino acids. The CDR3 DNA follows: TGTACCAGCAGCTCCTCAGCCGGACTAGTGCTACACGAGCAGTACTTC. It translates to CTSSSSAGLVLHEQYF.

A remark on this clonotype: One junction end disagrees with the germline gene, perhaps due to a read error. CDR3 sequence: CARSLSNLGNSPLYF. The CDR3, as DNA: TGTGCCAGGAGCTTATCCAACCTAGGGAATTCACCCCTCTACTTT. The gene calls are TRBV7-8 and TRBJ1-6; D is ambiguous. The CDR3 contains 15 residues. Germline CDR1 and CDR2: SGHVS and FQNEAQ.

In regard to this clonotype: One junction end disagrees with the germline gene, perhaps due to a read error. The gene calls are TRBV4-1 and TRBJ1-2; a weak D match, TRBD1 (5 bases). Germline V gene sequence: CDR1 MGHRA, CDR2 YSYEKL. The length of the CDR3 is 17 residues. CDR3 in DNA: TGCGCCAGGAGCCACGAATCTAGGACATGGGCCTATTATGGCTACACCTTC. Its protein product is CARSHESRTWAYYGYTF.

In its sample, this clonotype was seen once. A read error is possible here, since a much larger clone lies one base away. The chain has TRBV4-1 and TRBJ2-7; TRBD1 is a possible D gene (6 bases). Germline lookup yields CDR1 MGHRA and CDR2 YSYEKL. CDR3 length equals 14 residues. CDR3 nucleotides: TGCGCCTGCAGCCAAGGCAGGGGATCCTACGAGCAGTACTTC. It translates to CACSQGRGSYEQYF.